The 14 T cell receptor beta chains below all came from one sample that was sequenced in a study of cytomegalovirus exposure and HLA in healthy donors. The repertoire was sequenced with immunoSEQ multiplex PCR; TCRdb's copy has only in-frame clones and lacks some. This sample has roughly 120,000 clones; 70% to 90% occur once, and the top ten carry roughly 1.9%. The sequenced sample was PBMCs. The receptors were sampled from a woman between 25 and 40 years old in good health and CMV-seronegative.

This clone was observed once. The rearrangement joins TRBV30 to TRBJ1-2, with D possibly matching TRBD1 (5 bases). The CDR3 has 13 amino acids. V was shortened by 0 bases and J by 8 bases, with 13 bases between the two germline ends. Germline assignment: CDR1 GTSNPN and CDR2 SVGIG (reference sequence). As DNA, the CDR3 is TGTGCCTGGAGTGTTTCAGGGTTGAAGGGCTACACCTTC. This translates into CAWSVSGLKGYTF. Filled out from reference TRBV30 and TRBJ1-2, the complete variable domain reads SQTIHQWPATLVQPVGSPLSLECTVEGTSNPNLYWYRQAAGRGLQLLFYSVGIGQISSEVPQNLSASRPQDRQFILSSKKLLLSDSGFYLCAWSVSGLKGYTFGSGTRLTVV.

As DNA, the CDR3 is TGTGCCAGCGGGAAGACTAGCGGGGGGGGAGATACGCAGTATTTT. Translating gives CASGKTSGGGDTQYF. The chain is built from TRBV2 and TRBJ2-3; TRBD2 matches at 14 bases. Germline V gene sequence: CDR1 SNHLY, CDR2 FYNNEI. This CDR3 comprises 15 residues. V was pared by 8 bases and J by 5 bases, with 6 bases of the junction left unmatched.

V usage is TRBV7-2 and J usage is TRBJ2-2; D uncertain. The germline V and J ends were trimmed by 5 bases and 4 bases, with 14 bases remaining between them. Germline V gives CDR1 SGHTA, CDR2 FQGNSA. This CDR3 is built from 15 residues. The CDR3: CASSLPPVPTGELFF. DNA of the CDR3: TGTGCCAGCAGCCTCCCTCCGGTTCCCACCGGGGAGCTGTTTTTT. The whole variable domain, remainder taken from reference TRBV7-2 and TRBJ2-2, is GAGVSQSPSNKVTEKGKDVELRCDPISGHTALYWYRQSLGQGLEFLIYFQGNSAPDKSGLPSDRFSAERTGGSVSTLTIQRTQQEDSAVYLCASSLPPVPTGELFFGEGSRLTVL.

This clone was seen a single time. The chain couples TRBV9 to TRBJ1-2; D perhaps matches TRBD1 (5 bases). V dropped 3 bases and J dropped 1 base, with 7 bases sitting between them. The CDR3 is 13 residues long. Germline V lookup: CDR1 SGDLS, CDR2 YYNGEE. CDR3 DNA: TGTGCCAGCAGCGCCGACAGTAACTATGGCTACACCTTC. Its protein is CASSADSNYGYTF.

The chain links TRBV7-8 to TRBJ2-4, with TRBD2 identical over 8 bases. The CDR3 sequence is 16 residues long. Germline CDR1 and CDR2: SGHVS and FQNEAQ. V was pared by 5 bases and J by 2 bases, with 8 bases of the junction left unmatched. The CDR3 is CASSMSGGMTKNIQYF. The CDR3 coding sequence is TGTGCCAGCAGCATGAGCGGGGGTATGACCAAAAACATTCAGTACTTC. The full variable domain, with the rest looked up from reference TRBV7-8 and TRBJ2-4, is GAGVSQSPRYKVAKRGQDVALRCDPISGHVSLFWYQQALGQGPEFLTYFQNEAQLDKSGLPSDRFFAERPEGSVSTLKIQRTQQEDSAVYLCASSMSGGMTKNIQYFGAGTRLSVL.

The rearrangement uses TRBV2 and TRBJ2-3, with 10 bases aligning to TRBD2. The CDR3 totals 15 residues. Germline loops: CDR1 SNHLY, CDR2 FYNNEI. V lost 3 bases to trimming and J lost 0 bases; unmatched junction nucleotides: 0. CDR3 region: CASSDSGGSTDTQYF. In DNA, the CDR3 is TGTGCCAGCAGTGATAGCGGGGGGAGCACAGATACGCAGTATTTT.

The chain combines TRBV19 with TRBJ2-7; TRBD1 matches at 8 bases. After removal of 6 bases from V and 4 bases from J, the junction contained 14 bases not matched to a gene. CDR3 length equals 16 residues. The germline V gene has CDR1 LNHDA and CDR2 SQIVND (reference sequence). CDR3 DNA: TGTGCCAGTAGACCCCGACAGGGGATGGGGGCTTACGAGCAGTACTTC. It codes for CASRPRQGMGAYEQYF.

The chain is built from TRBV5-1 and TRBJ1-6; 7 bases line up with TRBD1. CDR1 SGHRS and CDR2 YFSETQ come from the germline V gene. CDR3 length: 17 amino acids. Trimming cost V 0 bases and J 7 bases; bases outside gene matches: 10. CDR3 amino acids: CASSLESEQGWNSPLHF. The DNA for the CDR3 is TGCGCCAGCAGCTTGGAATCCGAACAGGGGTGGAATTCACCCCTCCACTTT.

The chain links TRBV4-1 to TRBJ2-3, with 12 bases identical to TRBD2. Germline CDR1 reads MGHRA; CDR2 reads YSYEKL. The length of the CDR3 is 17 residues. Unmatched junction bases numbered 4, after V lost 0 bases and J lost 3 bases. The CDR3 spells CASSQEASGGGTDTQYF. In DNA, the CDR3 is TGCGCCAGCAGCCAAGAGGCTAGCGGGGGGGGTACAGATACGCAGTATTTT.

The chain is built from TRBV7-2 and TRBJ1-2; TRBD1 is a possible D gene (5 bases). The CDR3 runs 15 residues. Trimming took 3 bases from V and 7 from J, leaving 18 bases between them. Per the germline V gene, CDR1 is SGHTA and CDR2 is FQGNSA. CDR3 DNA: TGTGCCAGCAGCTTCAGGGTGACGGGGGTGGTTGGCTACACCTTC. Translating gives CASSFRVTGVVGYTF.

This chain connects TRBV25-1 to TRBJ2-2, with 7 bases aligning to TRBD1. Germline V gives CDR1 MGHDK, CDR2 SYGVNS. The junction had 6 bases not matched to a gene; V was cut back by 8 bases and J by 0 bases. This CDR3 comprises 15 residues. The CDR3 sequence: CASSRQGSNTGELFF. In DNA, the CDR3 is TGTGCCAGCTCAAGACAGGGATCGAACACCGGGGAGCTGTTTTTT.

This clone was seen a few times. The rearrangement links TRBV7-9 to TRBJ2-5; tentative D call: TRBD2 (6 bases). Germline loops: CDR1 SEHNR, CDR2 FQNEAQ (reference sequence). Trimming took 5 bases from V and 4 from J, leaving 17 bases between them. The CDR3 has 15 amino acids. The chain's CDR3 is CASSIPRDFGETQYF. Written as DNA, the CDR3 is TGTGCCAGCAGCATCCCCCGGGACTTTGGAGAGACCCAGTACTTC.

The gene calls are TRBV7-2 and TRBJ2-1; perhaps TRBD1 as D (6 bases). The CDR3 runs 14 residues. Germline assignment: CDR1 SGHTA and CDR2 FQGNSA. Trimming pared 5 bases from V and 6 bases from J, leaving 14 bases between. Here the CDR3 reads CASSVQGMINEQFF. The CDR3 DNA follows: TGTGCCAGCAGCGTACAGGGTATGATCAATGAGCAGTTCTTC.

Regarding this clone: In the same sample, other DNA sequences code for this CDR3. CDR3: CASSYTGNTEAFF. CDR3 DNA: TGTGCCAGCAGTTACACGGGGAACACTGAAGCTTTCTTT. The rearrangement uses TRBV6-6 and TRBJ1-1; unclear D gene. The germline CDR1 and CDR2 sequences are MNHNY and SVGAGI (reference sequence). V lost 2 bases, J lost 1 base, and 5 bases lay in between. The CDR3 has 13 residues.